This T cell receptor beta chain was profiled in a study of T cell changes during pregnancy in multiple sclerosis. Repertoires were generated with immunoSEQ multiplex PCR, while TCRdb's copy carries only in-frame clones and drops some. The top ten clones hold about 0.75% of a sample with 50,000 or so clones, approximately 92% of them seen once. V lost 0 bases and J lost 10, with 9 bases in between. Germline values: CDR1 LNHNV, CDR2 YYDKDF (reference sequence). The CDR3 runs to 12 residues. The source material was CD4+ T cells from peripheral blood mononuclear cells, sampled in the third trimester of pregnancy. The V and J genes are TRBV15 and TRBJ1-1; D remains ambiguous. The TCR comes from a female donor with multiple sclerosis, enrolled in a pregnancy study. This chain's CDR3 is CATSRDTRGAFF. The CDR3 bases are TGTGCCACCAGCAGAGATACGCGAGGAGCTTTCTTT.